The clone carrying this T cell receptor (beta chain) came up a few times. No antigen is known for it. This entry belongs to a study of T cell repertoires in cytomegalovirus infection. Study conclusions and caveats: Predominance within the ex vivo response was attributable to HLA-C-restricted CMV-specific TCR beta clonotypes.

Germline CDR1 and CDR2: DFQATT and SNEGSKA (reference sequence). V dropped 1 base and J dropped 3; count of bases not matched to a gene: 5. This CDR3 is built from 14 residues. MiXCR, applied by TCRdb to the reads, yields one record per CDR3 protein. The sample shows approximately 50,000 distinct CDR3 sequences, over 15% of them seen only once. Specimen: CD8+ T cells from cultured PBMCs, collected from culture after CMV antigen stimulation. This sequence originates from a human donor in good health (CMV status not recorded). Some clones in this sample may be carry-over from other donors' samples. The V gene is TRBV20-1, the J gene TRBJ2-7, with 8 bases lining up with TRBD2. The CDR3 reads CSARGLAGIYEQYF. The CDR3 DNA is TGCAGTGCTAGAGGCCTAGCGGGCATCTACGAGCAGTACTTC.